This TCR beta chain emerged from a study of T cells of healthy individuals. CDR1 and CDR2 (germline): DFQATT, SNEGSKA (reference sequence). Trimming removed 0 bases at V and 3 bases at J, with 12 bases between. The CDR3 loop spans 14 amino acids. One entry per CDR3 protein results from TCRdb running MiXCR on the 5' RACE reads. Among roughly 76,000 distinct CDR3 sequences, about 5.5% were seen once, and the ten largest hold roughly 7.6%. This clonotype has ten or more counts. The V call is TRBV20-1, the J call TRBJ2-7, with D perhaps matching TRBD2 (6 bases). This receptor was taken from a female donor in good health. For the CDR3, the DNA is TGCAGTGCTAGAGATCGGGGGAGAAGCTACGAGCAGTACTTC. Translating it yields CSARDRGRSYEQYF.